These 21 T cell receptor beta chains came from one sample sequenced in a study of cytomegalovirus exposure and HLA in healthy donors. The repertoire was sequenced with immunoSEQ multiplex PCR; TCRdb's copy has only in-frame clones and lacks some. The sample gives around 90,000 clones, 84% of which show up once; around 10% is in the top ten. The sample taken for sequencing was PBMCs. The receptors shown here come from a woman aged 18-35 years in good health and CMV-seropositive.

V is TRBV5-4 and J is TRBJ2-5; 7 bases map to TRBD2. V shed 4 bases, J shed 5 bases, and the junction held 8 bases outside the gene matches. The CDR3 is 14 amino acids. Germline V gene lookup returns CDR1 SGHNT and CDR2 YYREEE (reference sequence). The CDR3 protein is CASSRQGGKETQYF. Written as DNA, the CDR3 is TGTGCCAGCAGCCGTCAGGGAGGGAAGGAGACCCAGTACTTC.

The table lists this clone with many counts. The J gene is TRBJ2-7, the V gene TRBV19, with TRBD1 identical over 9 bases. The germline CDR1 and CDR2 sequences are LNHDA and SQIVND (reference sequence). There are 12 residues in the CDR3. With V trimmed by 4 bases and J by 6 bases, 1 base remained unmatched. The CDR3 spells CASSTGQGEQYF. The CDR3, as DNA: TGTGCCAGTAGTACGGGACAGGGCGAGCAGTACTTC.

Note on this clone: One end of the junction fails to match germline, which may point to a read error. The chain has TRBV19 and TRBJ2-2, with 7 positions matching TRBD1. CDR3 length: 14 amino acids. Germline CDR1 LNHDA, CDR2 SQIVND (reference sequence). The CDR3 DNA reads as TGTGCCAGTAGTCCGGGACAGAACACGGGGGAGCTGTTTTTT. This codes for CASSPGQNTGELFF. Combining the CDR3 with reference TRBV19 and TRBJ2-2 gives the whole variable domain DGGITQSPKYLFRKEGQNVTLSCEQNLNHDAMYWYRQDPGQGLRLIYYSQIVNDFQKGDIAEGYSVSREKKESFPLTVTSAQKNPTAFYLCASSPGQNTGELFFGEGSRLTVL.

V usage is TRBV5-1 and J usage is TRBJ1-1; TRBD1 might be the D (5 bases). Trimming left V 0 bases short and J 7 bases short, with 10 bases between. The CDR3 sequence is 13 residues long. CDR1 is SGHRS, CDR2 YFSETQ, per germline. CDR3: CASSLAGPGEAFF. CDR3 DNA sequence: TGCGCCAGCAGCTTGGCAGGGCCAGGTGAAGCTTTCTTT.

The chain recombines TRBV18 with TRBJ2-2; perhaps TRBD1 as D (6 bases). CDR3 size: 16 residues. V lost 3 bases, J lost 0 bases, and 11 bases lay in between. Germline CDR1 reads KGHSH; CDR2 reads LQKENI. The CDR3 region has the DNA TGTGCCAGCTCACCTGGGACAACAGCGAACACCGGGGAGCTGTTTTTT. It encodes CASSPGTTANTGELFF.

This chain links TRBV2 with TRBJ1-3; TRBD1 aligns across 9 bases. Trimming cost V 7 bases and J 4 bases; bases outside gene matches: 11. Germline V gene data show CDR1 as SNHLY and CDR2 as FYNNEI. This CDR3 has 16 residues. The DNA of the CDR3 is TGTGCCAGCAATCAGCCGGGACAGGGATCCGGAAACACCATATATTTT. Translation: CASNQPGQGSGNTIYF.

This clone was seen only once. This chain links TRBV29-1 with TRBJ1-3; 7 bases line up with TRBD1. Per germline, CDR1 SQVTM and CDR2 ANQGSEA. The CDR3 length is 13 residues. CDR3 bases: TGCGGAATTGACAGGGCCTCAGGAAACACCATATATTTT. Amino acids: CGIDRASGNTIYF.

This sequence joins TRBV27 and TRBJ2-3; tentatively, D is TRBD2 (6 bases). CDR3 length: 14 residues. Per germline, CDR1 MNHEY and CDR2 SMNVEV (reference sequence). Trimming took off 3 bases at V and 2 bases at J, with 9 bases between the two ends. This CDR3 is CASSFGLITDTQYF. CDR3 in DNA: TGTGCCAGCAGTTTCGGACTAATCACAGATACGCAGTATTTT.

This sequence joins TRBV6-6 and TRBJ1-2; D is ambiguous. CDR3 length: 16 residues. Trimming cost V 0 bases and J 4 bases, with 15 bases left between them. Germline V gives CDR1 MNHNY, CDR2 SVGAGI (reference sequence). The CDR3 DNA follows: TGTGCCAGCAGTTACTCTCGGGTAGGCCCCTCCTATGGCTACACCTTC. This codes for CASSYSRVGPSYGYTF.

This clone was recorded once. V usage is TRBV12-5 and J usage is TRBJ1-2, with D possibly matching TRBD1 (6 bases). Trimming stripped 5 bases from V and 2 bases from J, with 18 bases between. The CDR3 contains 16 residues. CDR1 is LGHNT, CDR2 FRNRAP, per germline. The CDR3 spells CASGLTQGPRNYGYTF. Here the CDR3 DNA reads TGTGCTAGTGGTCTTACTCAGGGGCCCAGGAACTATGGCTACACCTTC.

The CDR3 DNA sequence: TGTGCCTGGAGTGTACTTTCAGGGTATGGTCAGCCCCAGCATTTT. Translating it yields CAWSVLSGYGQPQHF. This rearrangement joins TRBV30 to TRBJ1-5; D is possibly TRBD1 (5 bases). Germline CDR1 and CDR2: GTSNPN and SVGIG (reference sequence). The CDR3 consists of 15 residues. The V gene lost 0 bases and the J gene lost 6 bases, with 15 bases spanning the gap.

V is TRBV7-2 and J is TRBJ1-6; 7 bases align to TRBD1. The CDR3 runs to 16 residues. Looked up from germline, CDR1 is SGHTA and CDR2 is FQGNSA. The trim removed 4 bases at V and 2 bases at J, leaving 5 bases unmatched. The CDR3 is CASSSSDRAYNSPLHF. The CDR3, as DNA: TGTGCCAGCAGCTCATCCGACAGGGCCTATAATTCACCCCTCCACTTT.

The J gene is TRBJ1-5, the V gene TRBV10-2, with D perhaps TRBD1 (5 bases). V lost 2 bases and J 6 bases, leaving 8 bases between the germline ends. The CDR3 loop spans 13 amino acids. Germline CDR1 and CDR2: WSHSY and SAAADI. The CDR3 DNA is TGCGCCAGCAGTGAGAGGGGCACTCAGCCCCAGCATTTT. It yields the protein CASSERGTQPQHF.

The genes are TRBV6-5 and TRBJ2-1; possibly TRBD2 for D (5 bases). The germline V and J ends were trimmed by 6 bases and 9 bases, with 18 bases remaining between them. The CDR3 runs to 14 residues. In germline, CDR1 is MNHEY, CDR2 SVGAGI. The DNA for the CDR3 is TGTGCCAGCAGCCGGGAAGCCCCCACAAGTGAGCAGTTCTTC. Translation gives CASSREAPTSEQFF.

The genes are TRBV30 and TRBJ2-3; TRBD2 aligns across 9 bases. Per germline, CDR1 GTSNPN and CDR2 SVGIG (reference sequence). V gave up 7 bases and J gave up 3 bases; unmatched junction bases: 11. The CDR3 has 15 residues. The CDR3 nucleotides are TGTGCCTCAGGCGGGGGGGTGGTTCGTACAGATACGCAGTATTTT. This gives the protein CASGGGVVRTDTQYF.

The rearrangement uses TRBV19 and TRBJ2-7, with 10 bases fitting TRBD2. The germline CDR1 and CDR2 sequences are LNHDA and SQIVND (reference sequence). The CDR3 is made up of 15 amino acids. The junction had 3 bases not matched to a gene; V was cut back by 1 base and J by 3 bases. The CDR3 protein is CASSIAGTSDYEQYF. CDR3 sequence (DNA): TGTGCCAGTAGTATAGCCGGGACTAGCGACTACGAGCAGTACTTC.

There are a few counts of this clone. The rearrangement links TRBV7-9 to TRBJ2-6; no clear D gene. The germline V gene encodes CDR1 SEHNR and CDR2 FQNEAQ (reference sequence). CDR3 length: 14 amino acids. Between the trimmed V and J ends, which lost 4 bases and 1 base, there was a span of 5 bases. CDR3 sequence reads: CASSYNSGANVLTF. CDR3 in DNA: TGTGCCAGCAGCTATAATTCTGGGGCCAACGTCCTGACTTTC.

This chain connects TRBV9 to TRBJ1-1; D is possibly TRBD1 (6 bases). In germline, CDR1 is SGDLS, CDR2 YYNGEE. The CDR3 is 15 residues long. Trimming removed 0 bases at V and 4 bases at J, with 13 bases between. The CDR3 is CASSVGGGWSTEAFF. The CDR3 DNA is TGTGCCAGCAGCGTAGGTGGGGGCTGGTCCACTGAAGCTTTCTTT.

The chain links TRBV5-4 to TRBJ2-5, with 10 bases that match TRBD2. The V and J ends lost 0 bases and 5 bases, in that order; junction bases with no gene match: 4. Germline V gene data show CDR1 as SGHNT and CDR2 as YYREEE (reference sequence). This CDR3 comprises 15 residues. The CDR3 region has the DNA TGTGCCAGCAGCTTGGCGCCTAGCGGGGGCGAGACCCAGTACTTC. This gives the protein CASSLAPSGGETQYF.

The chain links TRBV9 to TRBJ2-7, with TRBD1 matching 9 bases. The CDR3 contains 20 residues. CDR1 and CDR2 from the germline V gene are SGDLS and YYNGEE. V was pared by 0 bases and J by 5 bases, with 21 bases of the junction left unmatched. CDR3 in amino acids: CASSVGHPGTGWVSFHEQYF. The DNA for the CDR3 is TGTGCCAGCAGCGTAGGCCACCCAGGGACAGGGTGGGTAAGCTTCCACGAGCAGTACTTC.

The DNA for the CDR3 is TGTGCCAGCAGCCGGACAGGGGAGTTGGATCAGCCCCAGCATTTT. As protein: CASSRTGELDQPQHF. The chain joins TRBV7-9 to TRBJ1-5; TRBD1 matches 9 bases. The V gene end was trimmed by 5 bases and the J gene end by 5 bases; junction bases not matched to a gene: 7. There are 15 residues in the CDR3. Germline assignment: CDR1 SEHNR and CDR2 FQNEAQ (reference sequence).